Presented here are 2 T cell receptor beta chains from one specimen sequenced in a study of blood T cells in healthy people across ages. Combining a sample-barcoded 5' primer with a J-beta primer mix, a second PCR ran for 7 to 11 cycles. Each CDR3 protein is one row after TCRdb ran MiXCR on the 5' RACE reads. Of about 1,600,000 distinct CDR3 sequences in the sample, roughly 40% were seen once. The sequencing input was blood. These receptors all stem from a woman aged 18 to 35 in good health.

V is TRBV9 and J is TRBJ2-5; 14 positions agree with TRBD2. Germline-derived CDR1 and CDR2 are SGDLS and YYNGEE. V was clipped by 0 bases and J by 4 bases; unmatched bases: 17. There are 21 residues in the CDR3. The CDR3 nucleotides are TGTGCCAGCAGCGTAGGTTGGGGGACTAGCGGGAGTAGGGGGCACAGAGAGACCCAGTACTTC. Its translation: CASSVGWGTSGSRGHRETQYF. Full variable domain (missing parts from reference TRBV9 and TRBJ2-5): DSGVTQTPKHLITATGQRVTLRCSPRSGDLSVYWYQQSLDQGLQFLIQYYNGEERAKGNILERFSAQQFPDLHSELNLSSLELGDSALYFCASSVGWGTSGSRGHRETQYFGPGTRLLVL.

This clonotype appeared once. Its ends do not fully match the called genes, so a read error is possible. The genes are TRBV10-3 and TRBJ1-5; 8 nucleotides match TRBD1. Germline assignment: CDR1 ENHRY and CDR2 SYGVKD. CDR3 length: 15 amino acids. The chain's CDR3 is CAISGQGFSNRPQHF. DNA for the CDR3: TGTGCCATCAGCGGACAGGGTTTTAGCAATCGGCCCCAGCATTTT.